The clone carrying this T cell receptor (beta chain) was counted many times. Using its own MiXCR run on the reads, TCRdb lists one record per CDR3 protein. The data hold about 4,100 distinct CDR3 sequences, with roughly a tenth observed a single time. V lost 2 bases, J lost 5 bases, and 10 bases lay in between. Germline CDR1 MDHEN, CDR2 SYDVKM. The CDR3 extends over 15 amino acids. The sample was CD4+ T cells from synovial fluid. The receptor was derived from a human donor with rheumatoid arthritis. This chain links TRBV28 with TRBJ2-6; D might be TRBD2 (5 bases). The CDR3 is CASSLRGIRANVLTF. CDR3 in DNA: TGTGCCAGCAGTTTACGAGGGATCCGGGCCAACGTCCTGACTTTC.